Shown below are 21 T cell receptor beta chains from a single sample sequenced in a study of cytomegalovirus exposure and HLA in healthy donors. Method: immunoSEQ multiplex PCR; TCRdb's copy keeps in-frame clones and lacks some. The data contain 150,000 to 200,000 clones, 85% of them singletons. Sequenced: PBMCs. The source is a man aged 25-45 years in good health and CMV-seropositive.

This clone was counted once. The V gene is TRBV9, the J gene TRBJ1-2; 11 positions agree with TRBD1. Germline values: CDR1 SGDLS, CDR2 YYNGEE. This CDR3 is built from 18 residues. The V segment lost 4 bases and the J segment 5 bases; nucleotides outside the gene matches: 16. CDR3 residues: CASSSRGTGGSGLYGYTF. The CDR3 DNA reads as TGTGCCAGCAGCTCACGTGGGACAGGGGGATCTGGATTGTATGGCTACACCTTC.

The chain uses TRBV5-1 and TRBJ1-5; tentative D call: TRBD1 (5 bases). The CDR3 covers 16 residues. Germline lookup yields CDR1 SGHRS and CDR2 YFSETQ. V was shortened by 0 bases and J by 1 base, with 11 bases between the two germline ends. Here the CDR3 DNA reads TGCGCCAGCAGCTTGGGGGGCGTAGGAAGCAATCAGCCCCAGCATTTT. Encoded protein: CASSLGGVGSNQPQHF.

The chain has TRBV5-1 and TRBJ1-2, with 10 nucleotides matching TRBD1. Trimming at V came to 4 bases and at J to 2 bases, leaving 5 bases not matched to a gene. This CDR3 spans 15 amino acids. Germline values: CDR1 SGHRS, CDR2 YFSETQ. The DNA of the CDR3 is TGCGCCAGCAGCCTTCGGGACAGGGGAAACTATGGCTACACCTTC. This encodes CASSLRDRGNYGYTF.

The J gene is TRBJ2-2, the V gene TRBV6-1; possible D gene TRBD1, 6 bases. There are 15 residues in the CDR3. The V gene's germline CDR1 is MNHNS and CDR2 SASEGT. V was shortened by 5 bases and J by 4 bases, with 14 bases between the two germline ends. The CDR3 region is CASSRTAQTTGELFF. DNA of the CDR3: TGTGCCAGCAGTCGGACAGCGCAGACCACCGGGGAGCTGTTTTTT.

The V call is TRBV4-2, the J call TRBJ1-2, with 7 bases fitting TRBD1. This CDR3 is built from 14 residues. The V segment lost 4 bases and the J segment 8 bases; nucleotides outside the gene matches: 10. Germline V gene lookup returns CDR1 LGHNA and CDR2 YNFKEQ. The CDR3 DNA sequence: TGTGCCAGCAGCCCTGAAACGGGACAGACAGGCTACACCTTC. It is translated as CASSPETGQTGYTF.

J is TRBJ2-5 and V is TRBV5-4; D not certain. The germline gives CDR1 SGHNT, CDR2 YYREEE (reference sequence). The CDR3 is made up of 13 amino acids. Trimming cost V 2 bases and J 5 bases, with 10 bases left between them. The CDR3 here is CASSFVPSETQYF. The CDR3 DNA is TGTGCCAGCAGCTTTGTCCCCTCCGAGACCCAGTACTTC. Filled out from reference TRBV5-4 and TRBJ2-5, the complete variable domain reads ETGVTQSPTHLIKTRGQQVTLRCSSQSGHNTVSWYQQALGQGPQFIFQYYREEENGRGNFPPRFSGLQFPNYSSELNVNALELDDSALYLCASSFVPSETQYFGPGTRLLVL.

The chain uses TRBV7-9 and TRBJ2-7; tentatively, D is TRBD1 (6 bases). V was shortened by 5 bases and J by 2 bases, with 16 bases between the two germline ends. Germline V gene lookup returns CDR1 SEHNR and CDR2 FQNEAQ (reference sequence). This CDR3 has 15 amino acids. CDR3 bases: TGTGCCAGCAGCCCCCGGGGACATGCTGCCTACGAGCAGTACTTC. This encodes CASSPRGHAAYEQYF.

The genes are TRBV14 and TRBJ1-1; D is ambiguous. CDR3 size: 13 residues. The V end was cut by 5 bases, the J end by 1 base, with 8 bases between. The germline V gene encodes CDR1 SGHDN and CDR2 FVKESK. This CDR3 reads CASSLTPNTEAFF. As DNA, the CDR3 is TGTGCCAGCAGCTTGACACCGAACACTGAAGCTTTCTTT.

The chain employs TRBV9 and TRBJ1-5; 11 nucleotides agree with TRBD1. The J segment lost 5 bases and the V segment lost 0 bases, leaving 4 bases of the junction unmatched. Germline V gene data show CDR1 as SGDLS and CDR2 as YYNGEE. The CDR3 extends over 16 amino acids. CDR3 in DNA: TGTGCCAGCAGCGTAGGAGGACAGGGGGCGGATCAGCCCCAGCATTTT. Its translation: CASSVGGQGADQPQHF.

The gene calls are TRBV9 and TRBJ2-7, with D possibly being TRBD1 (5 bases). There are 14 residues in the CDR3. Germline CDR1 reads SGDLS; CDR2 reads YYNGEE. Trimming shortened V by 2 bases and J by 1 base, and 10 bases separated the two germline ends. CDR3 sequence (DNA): TGTGCCAGCAGCGTCGACAGTTCATCCTACGAGCAGTACTTC. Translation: CASSVDSSSYEQYF.

The CDR3 region is CASSGRQVENSPLHF. The CDR3 region has the DNA TGTGCCAGTAGTGGGAGACAGGTGGAGAATTCACCCCTCCACTTT. The chain employs TRBV19 and TRBJ1-6, with D perhaps TRBD1 (6 bases). The V end was cut by 5 bases, the J end by 7 bases, with 15 bases between. Germline V gives CDR1 LNHDA, CDR2 SQIVND (reference sequence). The CDR3 sequence is 15 residues long.

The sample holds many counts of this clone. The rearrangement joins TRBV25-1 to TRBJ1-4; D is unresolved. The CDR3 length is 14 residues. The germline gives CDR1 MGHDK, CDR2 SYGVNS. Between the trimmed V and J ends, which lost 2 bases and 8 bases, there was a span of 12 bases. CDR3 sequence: CASSEAGIWEKLFF. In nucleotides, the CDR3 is TGTGCCAGCAGTGAAGCAGGTATATGGGAAAAACTGTTTTTT.

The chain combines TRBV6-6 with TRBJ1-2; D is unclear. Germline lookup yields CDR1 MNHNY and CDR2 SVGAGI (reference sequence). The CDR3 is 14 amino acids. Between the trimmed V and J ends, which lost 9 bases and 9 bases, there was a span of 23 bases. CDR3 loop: CASQAPGPAGRYTF. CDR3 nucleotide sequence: TGTGCCAGTCAGGCCCCGGGCCCTGCGGGTCGCTACACCTTC.

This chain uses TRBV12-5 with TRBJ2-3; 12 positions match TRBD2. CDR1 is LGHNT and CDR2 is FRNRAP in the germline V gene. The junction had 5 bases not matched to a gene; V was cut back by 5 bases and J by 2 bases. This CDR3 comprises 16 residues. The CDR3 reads CASGQRTSGVTDTQYF. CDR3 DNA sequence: TGTGCTAGTGGTCAGCGGACTAGCGGGGTCACAGATACGCAGTATTTT. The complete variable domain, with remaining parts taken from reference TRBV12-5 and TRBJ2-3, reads DARVTQTPRHKVTEMGQEVTMRCQPILGHNTVFWYRQTMMQGLELLAYFRNRAPLDDSGMPKDRFSAEMPDATLATLKIQPSEPRDSAVYFCASGQRTSGVTDTQYFGPGTRLTVL.

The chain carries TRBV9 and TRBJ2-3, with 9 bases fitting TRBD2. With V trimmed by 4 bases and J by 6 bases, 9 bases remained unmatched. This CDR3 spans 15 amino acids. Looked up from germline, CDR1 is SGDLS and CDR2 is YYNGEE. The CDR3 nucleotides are TGTGCCAGCAGCCCCTTAGCGGGGGCGGGGGATACGCAGTATTTT. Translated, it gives CASSPLAGAGDTQYF.

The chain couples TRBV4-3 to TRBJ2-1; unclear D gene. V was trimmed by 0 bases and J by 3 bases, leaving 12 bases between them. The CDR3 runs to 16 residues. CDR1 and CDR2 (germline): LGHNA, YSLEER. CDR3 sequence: CASSQDSNAFYNEQFF. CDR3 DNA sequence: TGCGCCAGCAGCCAAGATAGCAATGCTTTCTACAATGAGCAGTTCTTC.

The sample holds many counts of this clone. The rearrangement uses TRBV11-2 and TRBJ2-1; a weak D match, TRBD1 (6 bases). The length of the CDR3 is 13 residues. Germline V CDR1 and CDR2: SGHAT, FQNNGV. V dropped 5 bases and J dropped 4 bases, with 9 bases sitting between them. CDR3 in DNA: TGTGCCAGCAGCCGGGGACAATACAATGAGCAGTTCTTC. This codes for CASSRGQYNEQFF.

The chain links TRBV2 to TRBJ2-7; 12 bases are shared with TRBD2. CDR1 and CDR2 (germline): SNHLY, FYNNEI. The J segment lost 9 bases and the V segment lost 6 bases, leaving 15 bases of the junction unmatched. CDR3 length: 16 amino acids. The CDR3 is CASRSDLAGGTWGQYF. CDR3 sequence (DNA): TGTGCCAGCAGATCCGACCTAGCGGGGGGGACCTGGGGGCAGTACTTC.

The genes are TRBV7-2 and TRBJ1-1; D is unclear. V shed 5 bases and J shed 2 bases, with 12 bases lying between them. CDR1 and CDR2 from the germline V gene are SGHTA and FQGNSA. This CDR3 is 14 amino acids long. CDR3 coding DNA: TGTGCCAGCAGCCTAACGGAGGGTAACACTGAAGCTTTCTTT. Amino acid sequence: CASSLTEGNTEAFF. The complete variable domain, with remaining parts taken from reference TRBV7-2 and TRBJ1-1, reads GAGVSQSPSNKVTEKGKDVELRCDPISGHTALYWYRQSLGQGLEFLIYFQGNSAPDKSGLPSDRFSAERTGGSVSTLTIQRTQQEDSAVYLCASSLTEGNTEAFFGQGTRLTVV.

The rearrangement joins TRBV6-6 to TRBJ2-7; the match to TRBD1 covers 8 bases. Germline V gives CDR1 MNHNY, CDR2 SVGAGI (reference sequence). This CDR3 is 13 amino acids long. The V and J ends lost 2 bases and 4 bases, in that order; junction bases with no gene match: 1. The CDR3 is CASSYDRGYEQYF. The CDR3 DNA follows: TGTGCCAGCAGTTACGACAGGGGTTACGAGCAGTACTTC.

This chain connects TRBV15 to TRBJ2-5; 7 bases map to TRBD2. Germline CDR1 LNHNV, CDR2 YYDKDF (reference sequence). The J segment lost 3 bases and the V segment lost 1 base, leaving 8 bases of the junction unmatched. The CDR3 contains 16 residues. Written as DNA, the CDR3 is TGTGCCACCAGCAGAGGGACTAGTGTTTCTGAAGAGACCCAGTACTTC. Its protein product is CATSRGTSVSEETQYF. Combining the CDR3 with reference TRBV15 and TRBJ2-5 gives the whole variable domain DAMVIQNPRYQVTQFGKPVTLSCSQTLNHNVMYWYQQKSSQAPKLLFHYYDKDFNNEADTPDNFQSRRPNTSFCFLDIRSPGLGDTAMYLCATSRGTSVSEETQYFGPGTRLLVL.